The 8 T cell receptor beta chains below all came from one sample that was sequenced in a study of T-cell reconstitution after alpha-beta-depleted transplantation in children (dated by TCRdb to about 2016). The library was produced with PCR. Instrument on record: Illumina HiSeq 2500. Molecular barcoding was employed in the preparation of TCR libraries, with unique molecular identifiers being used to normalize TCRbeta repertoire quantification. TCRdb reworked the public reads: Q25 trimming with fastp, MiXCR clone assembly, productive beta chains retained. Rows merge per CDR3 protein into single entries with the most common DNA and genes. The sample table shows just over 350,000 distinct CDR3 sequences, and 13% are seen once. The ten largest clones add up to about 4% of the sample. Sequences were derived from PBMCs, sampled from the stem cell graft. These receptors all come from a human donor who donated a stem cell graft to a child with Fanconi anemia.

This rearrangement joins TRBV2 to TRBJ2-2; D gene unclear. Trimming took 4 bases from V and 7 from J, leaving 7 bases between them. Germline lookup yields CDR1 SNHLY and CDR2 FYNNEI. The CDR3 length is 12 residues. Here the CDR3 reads CASSARVGELFF. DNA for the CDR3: TGTGCCAGCAGTGCTAGGGTCGGGGAGCTGTTTTTT.

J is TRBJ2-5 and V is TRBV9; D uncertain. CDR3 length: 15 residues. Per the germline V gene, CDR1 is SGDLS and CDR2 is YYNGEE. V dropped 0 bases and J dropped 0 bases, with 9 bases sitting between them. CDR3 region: CASSVEVRHQETQYF. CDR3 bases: TGTGCCAGCAGCGTAGAAGTCCGACACCAAGAGACCCAGTACTTC.

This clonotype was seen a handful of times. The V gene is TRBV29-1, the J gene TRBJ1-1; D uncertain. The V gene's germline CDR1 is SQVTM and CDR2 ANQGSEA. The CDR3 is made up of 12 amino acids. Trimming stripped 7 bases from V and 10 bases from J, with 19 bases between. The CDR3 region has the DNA TGCAGCGGCGGGAGGGCGGCGGAGTTAGCTTTCTTT. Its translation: CSGGRAAELAFF.

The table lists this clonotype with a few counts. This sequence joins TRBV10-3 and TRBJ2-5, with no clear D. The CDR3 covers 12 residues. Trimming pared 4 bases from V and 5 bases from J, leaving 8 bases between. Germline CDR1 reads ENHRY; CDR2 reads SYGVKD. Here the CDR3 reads CAISVDGETQYF. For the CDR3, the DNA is TGTGCCATCAGTGTGGACGGGGAGACCCAGTACTTC.

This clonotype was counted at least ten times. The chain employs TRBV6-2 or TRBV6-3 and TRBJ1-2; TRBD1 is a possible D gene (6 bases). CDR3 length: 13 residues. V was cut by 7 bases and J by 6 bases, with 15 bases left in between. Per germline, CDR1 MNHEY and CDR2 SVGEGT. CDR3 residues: CASNPAGGHGYTF. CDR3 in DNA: TGTGCCAGCAATCCGGCGGGGGGCCATGGCTACACCTTC.

DNA for the CDR3: TGTGCCAGCAGCTGGACTAGCGGGGGGGCTAGGGAGACCCAGTACTTC. Translated, it gives CASSWTSGGARETQYF. The V and J genes are TRBV5-5 and TRBJ2-5; 15 bases align to TRBD2. Looked up from germline, CDR1 is SGHKS and CDR2 is YYEKEE (reference sequence). This CDR3 has 16 amino acids. V gave up 3 bases and J gave up 5 bases; unmatched junction bases: 5.

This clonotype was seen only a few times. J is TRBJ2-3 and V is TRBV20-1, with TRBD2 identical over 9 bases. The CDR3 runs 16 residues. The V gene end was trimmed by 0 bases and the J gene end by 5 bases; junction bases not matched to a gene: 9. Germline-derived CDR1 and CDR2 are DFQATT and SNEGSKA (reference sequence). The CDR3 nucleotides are TGCAGTGCTAGAGACCCCCAAGCGGGGGGTGTAGATACGCAGTATTTT. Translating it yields CSARDPQAGGVDTQYF.

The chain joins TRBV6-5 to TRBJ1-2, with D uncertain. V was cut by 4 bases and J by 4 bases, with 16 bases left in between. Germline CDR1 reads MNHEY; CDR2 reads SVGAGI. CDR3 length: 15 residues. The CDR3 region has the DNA TGTGCCAGCAGTTTAGACTCCGGGTCCATCTATGGCTACACCTTC. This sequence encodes CASSLDSGSIYGYTF.